A selection of T cell receptor beta chains follows, all from one sample in a study of blood T cell repertoires in COVID-19. The repertoire was sequenced with immunoSEQ multiplex PCR; TCRdb's copy has only in-frame clones and lacks some. Of 270,000 or so clones listed, 82% are singletons. Source material: peripheral blood. These receptors all come from a woman aged 18-29 years with acute or convalescent COVID-19. Each CDR3 is given with its conserved first and last residue. D genes are given only for firm matches. Some rows have no size entry. The others give once, few or many, or a class for an expanded clone.

clone size: once
D gene: TRBD1
V gene: TRBV27
J gene: TRBJ2-5
CDR3 protein: CASSQSGGLGETQYF
CDR3 DNA: TGTGCCAGCAGCCAATCAGGGGGTCTCGGGGAGACCCAGTACTTC

clone size: .
D gene: TRBD1
V gene: TRBV5-6
J gene: TRBJ1-3
CDR3 protein: CASSLATGWAGNTIYF
CDR3 DNA: TGTGCCAGCAGCCTAGCGACAGGGTGGGCTGGAAACACCATATATTTT

clone size: .
D gene: TRBD2
V gene: TRBV5-1
J gene: TRBJ2-1
CDR3 protein: CASSDLAGGNEQFF
CDR3 DNA: TGCGCCAGCAGCGATCTAGCGGGGGGCAATGAGCAGTTCTTC

clone size: .
D gene: TRBD1
V gene: TRBV27
J gene: TRBJ1-2
CDR3 protein: CASSPRDRAMSYTF
CDR3 DNA: TGTGCCAGCAGTCCGAGGGACAGGGCGATGAGCTACACCTTC

clone size: .
D gene: TRBD1
V gene: TRBV6-5
J gene: TRBJ2-7
CDR3 protein: CASRDRGTGTREQYF
CDR3 DNA: TGTGCCAGCAGAGACAGAGGGACAGGGACCCGCGAGCAGTACTTC

clone size: .
D gene: TRBD2
V gene: TRBV29-1
J gene: TRBJ2-1
CDR3 protein: CSVDRLGGYNEQFF
CDR3 DNA: TGCAGCGTTGATCGGCTCGGGGGGTACAATGAGCAGTTCTTC

clone size: few
D gene: TRBD2
V gene: TRBV10-3
J gene: TRBJ2-7
CDR3 protein: CAIRPGLAGREQYF
CDR3 DNA: TGTGCCATCAGGCCGGGACTAGCGGGACGGGAGCAGTACTTC

clone size: .
D gene: TRBD2
V gene: TRBV6-4
J gene: TRBJ2-1
CDR3 protein: CASTVSLAGYPCYYNEQFF
CDR3 DNA: TGTGCCAGCACTGTATCACTAGCGGGATATCCCTGCTACTACAATGAGCAGTTCTTC

clone size: .
D gene: TRBD2
V gene: TRBV28
J gene: TRBJ2-7
CDR3 protein: CASSFNPSGINSYEQYF
CDR3 DNA: TGTGCCAGCAGTTTTAACCCTAGCGGGATTAACTCCTACGAGCAGTACTTC

clone size: .
D gene: .
V gene: TRBV29-1
J gene: TRBJ2-3
CDR3 protein: CSAGTSTDTQYF
CDR3 DNA: TGCAGCGCGGGCACTAGCACAGATACGCAGTATTTT

clone size: .
D gene: TRBD2
V gene: TRBV10-3
J gene: TRBJ2-5
CDR3 protein: CATGLAGVGETQYF
CDR3 DNA: TGTGCCACGGGACTAGCGGGAGTAGGAGAGACCCAGTACTTC

clone size: .
D gene: TRBD2
V gene: TRBV5-6
J gene: TRBJ2-1
CDR3 protein: CASSLGGGHNEQFF
CDR3 DNA: TGTGCCAGCAGCTTGGGCGGGGGGCACAATGAGCAGTTCTTC

clone size: .
D gene: .
V gene: TRBV3-1/TRBV3-2
J gene: TRBJ2-7
CDR3 protein: CASSQEAAGTYEQYF
CDR3 DNA: TGTGCCAGCAGCCAAGAGGCGGCGGGTACCTACGAGCAGTACTTC

clone size: .
D gene: TRBD1
V gene: TRBV19
J gene: TRBJ1-2
CDR3 protein: CASSMMGQGDGYTF
CDR3 DNA: TGTGCCAGTAGTATGATGGGACAGGGAGATGGCTACACCTTC

clone size: .
D gene: .
V gene: TRBV7-9
J gene: TRBJ2-5
CDR3 protein: CASSLARGTGQGETQYF
CDR3 DNA: TGTGCCAGCAGCTTAGCCAGAGGAACAGGGCAAGGAGAGACCCAGTACTTC

clone size: .
D gene: .
V gene: TRBV5-4
J gene: TRBJ1-1
CDR3 protein: CASSLAWGLDTEAFF
CDR3 DNA: TGTGCCAGCAGCTTGGCATGGGGGCTGGACACTGAAGCTTTCTTT

clone size: .
D gene: .
V gene: TRBV5-4
J gene: TRBJ2-3
CDR3 protein: CASSLQGSTDTQYF
CDR3 DNA: TGTGCCAGCAGCTTACAGGGCAGCACAGATACGCAGTATTTT

clone size: .
D gene: .
V gene: TRBV7-2
J gene: TRBJ1-2
CDR3 protein: CASSLGPGEESSYTF
CDR3 DNA: TGTGCCAGCAGCTTAGGTCCGGGAGAGGAATCGAGCTACACCTTC

clone size: .
D gene: .
V gene: TRBV27
J gene: TRBJ2-7
CDR3 protein: CASRSRATYEQYF
CDR3 DNA: TGTGCCAGCAGGTCTAGAGCGACCTACGAGCAGTACTTC

clone size: .
D gene: .
V gene: TRBV5-1
J gene: TRBJ1-1
CDR3 protein: CASSLTQGLNTEAFF
CDR3 DNA: TGCGCCAGCAGCTTGACACAGGGCTTGAACACTGAAGCTTTCTTT

clone size: .
D gene: TRBD2
V gene: TRBV6-5
J gene: TRBJ2-7
CDR3 protein: CASSYSGGSSYEQYF
CDR3 DNA: TGTGCCAGCAGTTACTCGGGCGGGAGCTCCTACGAGCAGTACTTC

clone size: few
D gene: TRBD1
V gene: TRBV19
J gene: TRBJ1-2
CDR3 protein: CASRSGTGGLYGYTF
CDR3 DNA: TGTGCCAGTAGGTCCGGGACAGGGGGCTTGTATGGCTACACCTTC

clone size: .
D gene: .
V gene: TRBV6-5
J gene: TRBJ1-6
CDR3 protein: CASSYGTRYYNSPLHF
CDR3 DNA: TGTGCCAGCAGTTACGGGACACGCTACTATAATTCACCCCTCCACTTT

clone size: few
D gene: TRBD1
V gene: TRBV19
J gene: TRBJ1-4
CDR3 protein: CASSILGTANEKLFF
CDR3 DNA: TGTGCCAGTAGTATTCTGGGGACAGCGAATGAAAAACTGTTTTTT

clone size: .
D gene: TRBD2
V gene: TRBV2
J gene: TRBJ2-3
CDR3 protein: CASVPGLVDTQYF
CDR3 DNA: TGTGCCAGCGTCCCGGGACTAGTAGATACGCAGTATTTT

clone size: .
D gene: .
V gene: TRBV3-1/TRBV3-2
J gene: TRBJ2-7
CDR3 protein: CASSQLASRGQYF
CDR3 DNA: TGTGCCAGCAGCCAATTGGCTAGCCGAGGGCAGTACTTC

clone size: .
D gene: .
V gene: TRBV6-2/TRBV6-3
J gene: TRBJ1-5
CDR3 protein: CASSRIWGGSNQPQHF
CDR3 DNA: TGTGCCAGCAGCCGTATCTGGGGAGGTTCCAATCAGCCCCAGCATTTT